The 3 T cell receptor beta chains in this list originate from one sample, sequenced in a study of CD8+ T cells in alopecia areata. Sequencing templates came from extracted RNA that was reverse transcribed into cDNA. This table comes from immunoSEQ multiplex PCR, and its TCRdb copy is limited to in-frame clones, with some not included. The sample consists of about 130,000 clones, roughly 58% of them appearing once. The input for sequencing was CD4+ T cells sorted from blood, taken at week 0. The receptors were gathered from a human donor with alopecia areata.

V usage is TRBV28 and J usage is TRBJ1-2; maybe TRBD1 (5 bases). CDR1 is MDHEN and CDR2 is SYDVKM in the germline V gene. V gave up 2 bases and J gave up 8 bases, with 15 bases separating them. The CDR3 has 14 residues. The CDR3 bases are TGTGCCAGCAGTTTACGGGGCAAGGGGCTAGGCTACACCTTC. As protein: CASSLRGKGLGYTF.

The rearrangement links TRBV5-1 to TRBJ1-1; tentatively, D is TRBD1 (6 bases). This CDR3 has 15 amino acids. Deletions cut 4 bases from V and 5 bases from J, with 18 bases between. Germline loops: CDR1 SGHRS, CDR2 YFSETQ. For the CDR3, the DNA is TGCGCCAGCAGCAGGGGGGAGCAGACGACGACTGAAGCTTTCTTT. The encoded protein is CASSRGEQTTTEAFF.

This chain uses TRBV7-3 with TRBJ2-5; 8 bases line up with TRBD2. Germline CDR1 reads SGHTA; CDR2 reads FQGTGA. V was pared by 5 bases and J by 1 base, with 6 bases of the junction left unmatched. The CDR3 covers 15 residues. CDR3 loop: CASSRTGGAQETQYF. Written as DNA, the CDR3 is TGTGCCAGCAGCCGTACCGGGGGGGCCCAAGAGACCCAGTACTTC.